These T cell receptor beta chains were read from a single sample in a study of blood T cell repertoires in COVID-19. The data were produced by immunoSEQ multiplex PCR, yet TCRdb's version contains in-frame clones alone and is incomplete. The sample holds about 300,000 clones, 86% seen once. The sequenced sample consisted of peripheral blood. All receptors come from a woman between 50 and 59 years old with acute or convalescent COVID-19. Both conserved end residues are part of each CDR3. Clone size is shown for a subset of rows, as once, few, many or a class of expanded clone.

.,TRBJ1-2,TRBV5-1,CASNSDPGGGGYTF
.,TRBJ1-2,TRBV29-1,CSALALLGYGYTF
.,TRBJ2-3,TRBV18,CASSYSGREDTQYF
.,TRBJ2-7,TRBV29-1,CSVKPGQGNYEQYF
.,TRBJ2-7,TRBV12-3/TRBV12-4,CASSPQGYEQYF
.,TRBJ2-7,TRBV19,CASSGTGTPYEQYF
.,TRBJ2-2,TRBV30,CAWRDINRRTGELFF
once,TRBJ1-5,TRBV2,CASSDQGRPNQPQHF
.,TRBJ2-4,TRBV18,CASSPPTGFAKNIQYF
.,TRBJ2-7,TRBV24-1,CATSDQGYEQYF
.,TRBJ2-3,TRBV2,CASTRTSAGTDTQYF
.,TRBJ1-2,TRBV9,CASSVAQGTYGYTF
.,TRBJ1-4,TRBV9,CASSDSRGDEKLFF
.,TRBJ2-2,TRBV11-1,CASSSGLAGGTGELFF